This entry features one T cell receptor (beta chain) sequence. Its antigen remains unknown. Deletions cut 2 bases from V and 9 bases from J, with 8 bases between. CDR3 length: 12 amino acids. Germline loops: CDR1 MNHEY, CDR2 SVGAGI. With 60 Vbeta and 13 Jbeta primers, the PCR was carried out. The data were produced by immunoSEQ multiplex PCR, yet TCRdb's version contains in-frame clones alone and is incomplete. The sample has approximately 210,000 clones; around 81% are singletons. This record comes from a study of cytomegalovirus exposure and HLA in healthy donors. The study, taken as a whole, reports: CMV serostatus was the only recorded immune exposure for donors.

The gene calls are TRBV6-5 and TRBJ1-5; D uncertain. Sequenced material: PBMCs. This receptor was obtained from a woman in her forties or fifties in good health and CMV-seropositive. CDR3 sequence reads: CASSYHSGPQHF. DNA of the CDR3: TGTGCCAGCAGTTACCACTCGGGGCCCCAGCATTTT.